This T cell receptor beta chain originates from a study of T cells in Graves' hyperthyroidism and ophthalmopathy. Study results and caveats: Most clonotypes that expanded in the thyroid above 0.001 also showed up in blood.

What was amplified from RNA transcripts were TCR beta CDR3 regions. The HTBI primer set served for first-round RT-PCR of the TCR CDR3. In TCRdb, the multiplex PCR reads were re-called with MiXCR into one record per CDR3 protein. The top ten hold around 50% of the sample, which has 350,000 or so distinct CDR3 sequences, 18% seen once. The V segment lost 7 bases and the J segment 1 base; nucleotides outside the gene matches: 12. From germline, CDR1 is SQVTM and CDR2 ANQGSEA. The CDR3 has 15 residues. With regard to this clonotype: As yet, its antigen is unknown.

Patients aged 18 to 65 had newly diagnosed hyperthyroidism that had lasted under 2 months. Patients were excluded because of uncontrolled infection, other autoimmune disease, pregnancy or lactation. PBMCs stemmed from under 11 ml fresh peripheral blood. The chain combines TRBV29-1 with TRBJ1-2, with 7 bases fitting TRBD1. The sequence came from a woman between 45 and 65 years old with Graves' hyperthyroidism. The sequenced sample consisted of blood. CDR3 in DNA: TGCAGCGCCCCCTACGGGACAGAAAATAACTATGGCTACACCTTC. Its protein is CSAPYGTENNYGYTF.